Below are 2 T cell receptor beta chains sequenced from a single sample in a study of cytomegalovirus exposure and HLA in healthy donors. The PCR used 60 Vbeta and 13 Jbeta primers. Clones were sequenced by immunoSEQ multiplex PCR, and TCRdb holds only the in-frame ones, with some missing. Of about 140,000 clones detected, approximately 80% appear once; the ten largest clones hold roughly 1.9%. Sequenced: PBMCs. The receptor source for this set is a man aged 35-49 years in good health and CMV-seronegative.

This clone was found once. The chain uses TRBV27 and TRBJ1-5; perhaps TRBD1 as D (5 bases). Trimming stripped 2 bases from V and 4 bases from J, with 9 bases between. The CDR3 runs 14 residues. CDR1 MNHEY and CDR2 SMNVEV come from the germline V gene (reference sequence). The CDR3 sequence is CASSLVGGNQPQHF. In DNA form, the CDR3 reads TGTGCCAGCAGTTTAGTCGGGGGTAATCAGCCCCAGCATTTT.

The V call is TRBV28, the J call TRBJ1-5, with D perhaps TRBD1 (5 bases). The CDR3 totals 17 residues. Germline V gives CDR1 MDHEN, CDR2 SYDVKM. Trimming left V 0 bases short and J 1 base short, with 13 bases between. In nucleotides, the CDR3 is TGTGCCAGCAGTTTATGGGCCGGGCAGGGAAGCAATCAGCCCCAGCATTTT. Translating it yields CASSLWAGQGSNQPQHF.